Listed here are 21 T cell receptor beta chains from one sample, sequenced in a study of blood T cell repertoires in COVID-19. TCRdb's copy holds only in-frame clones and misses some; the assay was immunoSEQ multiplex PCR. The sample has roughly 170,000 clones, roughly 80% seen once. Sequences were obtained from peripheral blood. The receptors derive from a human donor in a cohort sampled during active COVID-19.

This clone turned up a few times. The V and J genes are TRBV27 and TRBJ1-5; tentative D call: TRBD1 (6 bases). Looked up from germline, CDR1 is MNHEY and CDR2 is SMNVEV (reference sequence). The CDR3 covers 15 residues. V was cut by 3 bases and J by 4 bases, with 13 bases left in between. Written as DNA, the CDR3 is TGTGCCAGCAGTTTCTTGGCAGGGGAAAATCAGCCCCAGCATTTT. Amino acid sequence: CASSFLAGENQPQHF.

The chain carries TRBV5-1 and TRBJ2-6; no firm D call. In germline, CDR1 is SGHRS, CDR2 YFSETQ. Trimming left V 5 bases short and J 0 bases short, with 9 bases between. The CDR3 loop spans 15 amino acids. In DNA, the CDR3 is TGCGCCAGCAGTTACGCTAGCTCTGGGGCCAACGTCCTGACTTTC. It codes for CASSYASSGANVLTF. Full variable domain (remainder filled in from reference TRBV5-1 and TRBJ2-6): KAGVTQTPRYLIKTRGQQVTLSCSPISGHRSVSWYQQTPGQGLQFLFEYFSETQRNKGNFPGRFSGRQFSNSRSEMNVSTLELGDSALYLCASSYASSGANVLTFGAGSRLTVL.

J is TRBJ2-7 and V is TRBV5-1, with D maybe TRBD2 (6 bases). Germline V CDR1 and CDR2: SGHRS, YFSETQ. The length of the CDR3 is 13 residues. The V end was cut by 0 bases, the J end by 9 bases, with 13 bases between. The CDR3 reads CASSLAGGVVQYF. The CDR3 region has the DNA TGCGCCAGCAGCTTGGCCGGGGGTGTGGTGCAGTACTTC.

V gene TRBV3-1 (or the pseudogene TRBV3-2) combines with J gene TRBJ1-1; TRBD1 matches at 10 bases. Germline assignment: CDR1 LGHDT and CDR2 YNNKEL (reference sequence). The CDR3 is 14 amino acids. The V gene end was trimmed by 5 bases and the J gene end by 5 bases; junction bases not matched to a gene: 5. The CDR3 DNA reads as TGTGCCAGCAGCGCCCGGGACAGGGGTACTGAAGCTTTCTTT. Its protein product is CASSARDRGTEAFF.

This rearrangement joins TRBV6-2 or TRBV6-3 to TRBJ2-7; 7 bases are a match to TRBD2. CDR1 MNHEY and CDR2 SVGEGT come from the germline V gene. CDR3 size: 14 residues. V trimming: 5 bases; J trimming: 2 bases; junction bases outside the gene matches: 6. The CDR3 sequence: CASSGASGPYEQYF. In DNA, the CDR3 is TGTGCCAGCAGTGGCGCTAGCGGTCCCTACGAGCAGTACTTC.

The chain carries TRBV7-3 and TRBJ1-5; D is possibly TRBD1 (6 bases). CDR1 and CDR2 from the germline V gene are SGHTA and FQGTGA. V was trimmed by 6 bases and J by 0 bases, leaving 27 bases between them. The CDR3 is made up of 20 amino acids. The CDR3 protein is CASSLCPTPRDNYSNQPQHF. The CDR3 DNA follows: TGTGCCAGCAGTTTATGCCCAACGCCCCGGGACAATTATAGCAATCAGCCCCAGCATTTT.

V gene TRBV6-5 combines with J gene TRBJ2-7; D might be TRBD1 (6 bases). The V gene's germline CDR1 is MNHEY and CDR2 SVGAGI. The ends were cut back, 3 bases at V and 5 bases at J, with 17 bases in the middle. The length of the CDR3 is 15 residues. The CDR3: CASSYSRDKVNEQYF. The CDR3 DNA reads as TGTGCCAGCAGTTATTCCAGGGACAAGGTGAACGAGCAGTACTTC.

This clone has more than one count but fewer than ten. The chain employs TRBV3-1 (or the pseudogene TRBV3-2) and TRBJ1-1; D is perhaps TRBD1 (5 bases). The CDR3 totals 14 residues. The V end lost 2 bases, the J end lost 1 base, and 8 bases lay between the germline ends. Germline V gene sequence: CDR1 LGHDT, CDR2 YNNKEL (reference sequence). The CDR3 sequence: CASSQSQGNTEAFF. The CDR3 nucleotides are TGTGCCAGCAGCCAAAGCCAGGGGAACACTGAAGCTTTCTTT.

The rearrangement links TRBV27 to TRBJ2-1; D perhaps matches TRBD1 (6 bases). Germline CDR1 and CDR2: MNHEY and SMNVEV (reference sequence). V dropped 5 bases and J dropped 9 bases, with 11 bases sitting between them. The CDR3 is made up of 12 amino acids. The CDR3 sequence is CASSTQGGEQFF. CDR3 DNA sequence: TGTGCCAGCAGTACACAGGGCGGTGAGCAGTTCTTC.

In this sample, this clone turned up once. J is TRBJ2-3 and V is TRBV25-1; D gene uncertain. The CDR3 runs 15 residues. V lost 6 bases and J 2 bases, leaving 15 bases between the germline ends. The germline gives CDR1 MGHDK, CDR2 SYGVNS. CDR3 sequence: CASSRTSRYTDTQYF. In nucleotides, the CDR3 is TGTGCCAGCAGCAGAACCAGCAGGTACACAGATACGCAGTATTTT.

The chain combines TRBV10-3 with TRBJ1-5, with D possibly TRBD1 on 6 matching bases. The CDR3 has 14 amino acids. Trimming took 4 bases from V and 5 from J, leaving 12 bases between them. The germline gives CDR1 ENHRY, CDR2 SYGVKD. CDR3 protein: CAISGRQEDQPQHF. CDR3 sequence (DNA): TGTGCCATCAGTGGAAGACAGGAGGATCAGCCCCAGCATTTT.

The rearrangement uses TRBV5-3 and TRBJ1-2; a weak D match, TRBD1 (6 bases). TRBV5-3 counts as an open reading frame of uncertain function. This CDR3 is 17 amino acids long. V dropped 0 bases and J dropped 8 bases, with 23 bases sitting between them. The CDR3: CARSLASHKQGCGGYTF. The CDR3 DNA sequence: TGTGCCAGAAGCTTGGCCTCGCATAAACAGGGTTGTGGGGGCTACACCTTC.

DNA of the CDR3: TGCAGTGCTACCACTCCCTACGAGCAGTACTTC. It encodes CSATTPYEQYF. V and J are TRBV20-1 and TRBJ2-7; no firm D call. With 4 bases removed from V and 2 bases from J, the gap between germline ends came to 6 bases. CDR3 size: 11 residues. CDR1 is DFQATT, CDR2 SNEGSKA, per germline (reference sequence).

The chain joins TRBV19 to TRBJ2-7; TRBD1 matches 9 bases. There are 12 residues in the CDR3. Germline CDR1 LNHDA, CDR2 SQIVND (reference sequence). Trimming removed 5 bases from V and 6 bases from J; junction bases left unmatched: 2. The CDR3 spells CASSVTGGEQYF. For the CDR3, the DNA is TGTGCCAGTAGTGTGACAGGGGGCGAGCAGTACTTC.

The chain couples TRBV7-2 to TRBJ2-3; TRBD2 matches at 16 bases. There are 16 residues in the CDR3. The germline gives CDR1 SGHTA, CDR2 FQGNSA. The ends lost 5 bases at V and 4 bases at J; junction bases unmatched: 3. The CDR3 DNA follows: TGTGCCAGCAGCCTTGGGACTAGCGGGGGGGCAGATACGCAGTATTTT. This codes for CASSLGTSGGADTQYF.

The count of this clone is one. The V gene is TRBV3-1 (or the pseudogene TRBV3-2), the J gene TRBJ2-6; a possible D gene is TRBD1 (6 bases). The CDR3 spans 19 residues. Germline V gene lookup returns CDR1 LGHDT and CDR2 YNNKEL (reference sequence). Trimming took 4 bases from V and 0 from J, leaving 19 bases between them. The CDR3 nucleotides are TGTGCCAGCAGCCTAGTGGAAGGGGGATCACACTCTGGGGCCAACGTCCTGACTTTC. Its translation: CASSLVEGGSHSGANVLTF.

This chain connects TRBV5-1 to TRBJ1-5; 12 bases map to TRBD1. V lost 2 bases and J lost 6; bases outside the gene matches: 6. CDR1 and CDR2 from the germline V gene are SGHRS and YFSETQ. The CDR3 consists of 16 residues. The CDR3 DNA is TGCGCCAGCAGCTTATATGGGACAGGGGGCGGTCAGCCCCAGCATTTT. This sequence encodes CASSLYGTGGGQPQHF.

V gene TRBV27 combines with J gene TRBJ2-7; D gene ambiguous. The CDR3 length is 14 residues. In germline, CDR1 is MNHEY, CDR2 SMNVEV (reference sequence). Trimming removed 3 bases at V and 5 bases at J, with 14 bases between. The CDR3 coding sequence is TGTGCCAGCAGTTTGGTTACGAGGCCCCACGAGCAGTACTTC. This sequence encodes CASSLVTRPHEQYF.

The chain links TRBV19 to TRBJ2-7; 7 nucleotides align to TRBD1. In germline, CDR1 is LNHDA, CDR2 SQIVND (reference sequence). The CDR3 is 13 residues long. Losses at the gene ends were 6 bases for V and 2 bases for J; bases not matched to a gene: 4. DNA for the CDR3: TGTGCCAGTAGCACAGGGGAAACCTACGAGCAGTACTTC. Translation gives CASSTGETYEQYF.

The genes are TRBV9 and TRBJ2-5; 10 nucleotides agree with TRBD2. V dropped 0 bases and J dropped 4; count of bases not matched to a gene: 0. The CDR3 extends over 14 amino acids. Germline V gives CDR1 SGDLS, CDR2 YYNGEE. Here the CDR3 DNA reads TGTGCCAGCAGCGTAGGACTAGCGGGAGAGACCCAGTACTTC. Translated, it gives CASSVGLAGETQYF.

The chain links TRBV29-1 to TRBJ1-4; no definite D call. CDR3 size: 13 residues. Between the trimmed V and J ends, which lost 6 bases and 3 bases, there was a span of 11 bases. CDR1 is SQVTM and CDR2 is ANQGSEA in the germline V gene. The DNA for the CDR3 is TGCAGCGTAGCCGAGGTGGCTAATGAAAAACTGTTTTTT. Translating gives CSVAEVANEKLFF. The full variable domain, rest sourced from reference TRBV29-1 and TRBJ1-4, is SAVISQKPSRDICQRGTSLTIQCQVDSQVTMMFWYRQQPGQSLTLIATANQGSEATYESGFVIDKFPISRPNLTFSTLTVSNMSPEDSSIYLCSVAEVANEKLFFGSGTQLSVL.